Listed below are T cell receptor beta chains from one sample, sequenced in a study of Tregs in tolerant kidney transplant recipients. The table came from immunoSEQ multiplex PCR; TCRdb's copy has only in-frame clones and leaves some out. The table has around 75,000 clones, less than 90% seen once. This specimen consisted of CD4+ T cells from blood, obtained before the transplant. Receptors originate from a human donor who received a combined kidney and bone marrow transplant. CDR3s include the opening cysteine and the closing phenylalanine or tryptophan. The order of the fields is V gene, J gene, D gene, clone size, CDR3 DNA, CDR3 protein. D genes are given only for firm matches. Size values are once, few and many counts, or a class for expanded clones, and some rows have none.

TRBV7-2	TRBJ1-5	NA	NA	TGTGCCAGCAGCTTCGGGGTCGGGAGCAATCAGCCCCAGCATTTT	CASSFGVGSNQPQHF
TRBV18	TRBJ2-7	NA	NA	TGTGCCAGCTCACCCGGACAAGAGCAGTACTTC	CASSPGQEQYF
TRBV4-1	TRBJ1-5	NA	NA	TGCGCCAGCAGCCAAGAGTGGGGGGGGCCCCAGCATTTT	CASSQEWGGPQHF
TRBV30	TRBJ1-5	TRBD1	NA	TGTGCCTGGAGCCAGGGGGGTAACGATCAGCCCCAGCATTTT	CAWSQGGNDQPQHF
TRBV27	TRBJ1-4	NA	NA	TGTGCCAGCAGTTTGGGAAGGGGGTATGAAAAACTGTTTTTT	CASSLGRGYEKLFF
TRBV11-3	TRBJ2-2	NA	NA	TGTGCCAGCAGCTCCCGCGCGAACACCGGGGAGCTGTTTTTT	CASSSRANTGELFF
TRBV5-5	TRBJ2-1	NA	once	TGTGCCAGTCACCCGGTAGGGGTCAATGAGCAGTTCTTC	CASHPVGVNEQFF
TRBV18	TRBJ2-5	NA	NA	TGTGCCAGCTCAGCGTTACAAGAGACCCAGTACTTC	CASSALQETQYF
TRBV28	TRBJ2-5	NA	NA	TGTGCCAGCAGTTTTCTTCCGGGGGAGACCCAGTACTTC	CASSFLPGETQYF
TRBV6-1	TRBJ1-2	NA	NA	TGTGCCAGCAGTGAAGACAGGGACTATGGCTACACCTTC	CASSEDRDYGYTF
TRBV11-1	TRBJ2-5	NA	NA	TGTGCCAGCTCAAACCGGGTCTTACGAGGAGAGACCCAGTACTTC	CASSNRVLRGETQYF
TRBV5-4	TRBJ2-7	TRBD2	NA	TGTGCCAGCGGTGCAGCGGGAGGATCGTCCTACGAGCAGTACTTC	CASGAAGGSSYEQYF
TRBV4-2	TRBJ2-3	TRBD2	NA	TGTGCCAGCAGCCAAGATCCCCAGCGGGAGCTCGGCACAGATACGCAGTATTTT	CASSQDPQRELGTDTQYF
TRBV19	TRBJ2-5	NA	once	TGTGCCAGTAGTATTGGACAGCGTGAGACCCAGTACTTC	CASSIGQRETQYF
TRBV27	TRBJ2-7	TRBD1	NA	TGTGCCAGCAGTCAAACCGGGACAGGGCTATCCTACGAGCAGTACTTC	CASSQTGTGLSYEQYF
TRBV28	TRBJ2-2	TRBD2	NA	TGTGCCAGCACCACCGGGGGGAGGGGCACCGGGGAGCTGTTTTTT	CASTTGGRGTGELFF
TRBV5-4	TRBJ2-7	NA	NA	TGTGCCAGCTCTGCGGGGGCCCAGACCTACGAGCAGTACTTC	CASSAGAQTYEQYF
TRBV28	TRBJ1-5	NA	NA	TGTGCCAGCAGTCGAAGAGGGAATCAGCCCCAGCATTTT	CASSRRGNQPQHF
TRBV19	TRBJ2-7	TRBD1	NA	TGTGCCAGTAGTATACGGACAGGGGACGAGCAGTACTTC	CASSIRTGDEQYF
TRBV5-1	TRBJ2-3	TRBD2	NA	TGCGCCAGCAGCTTGGGGGCTAGCGGGGACACAGATACGCAGTATTTT	CASSLGASGDTDTQYF
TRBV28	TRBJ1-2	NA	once	TGTGCCAGCAGTTCGGCCCAGGGTAATCACTATGGCTACACCTTC	CASSSAQGNHYGYTF
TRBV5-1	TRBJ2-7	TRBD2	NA	TGCGCCAGCAGCTTGGAAGCGGGAGATTCCCACGAGCAGTACTTC	CASSLEAGDSHEQYF
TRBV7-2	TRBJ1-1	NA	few	TGTGCCAGCAGCATACAGGGAGGGACTGAAGCTTTCTTT	CASSIQGGTEAFF
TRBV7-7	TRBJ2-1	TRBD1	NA	TGTGCCAGCAGCCCCACAGGGGCTTACGAATACAATGAGCAGTTCTTC	CASSPTGAYEYNEQFF
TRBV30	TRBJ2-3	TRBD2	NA	TGTGCCTGGGAGGTCGTGGGAGGGCCTGGGCCAGATACGCAGTATTTT	CAWEVVGGPGPDTQYF
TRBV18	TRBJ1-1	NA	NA	TGTGCCAGCTCACTAGACACTGAAGCTTTCTTT	CASSLDTEAFF
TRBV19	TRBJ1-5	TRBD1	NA	TGTGCCAGTACCGACAGGGCCGGGGGCAATCAGCCCCAGCATTTT	CASTDRAGGNQPQHF
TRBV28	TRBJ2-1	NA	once	TGTGCCAGCAAAAGGACAACTGGTGAGCAGTTCTTC	CASKRTTGEQFF
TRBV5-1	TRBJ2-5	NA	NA	TGCGCCAGCAACCAGGGGTCCCAAGAGACCCAGTACTTC	CASNQGSQETQYF
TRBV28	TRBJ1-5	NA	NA	TGTGCCGCCCAATTCGGGGACAATCAACCCCAGCATTTT	CAAQFGDNQPQHF